Given below is one TCR beta chain in context. Its antigen is unidentified. The data derive from a study of type 1 regulatory T cells. Across the study: This in vitro CD4 product, T-allo10, is enriched for Tr1 cells and alloantigen-specific.

The graft donor-derived T-allo10 cells reportedly recognize host alloantigens, are anergic, and suppress alloantigen-specifically. The CDR3 contains 17 residues. Trimming removed 5 bases at V and 1 base at J, with 18 bases between. From the reads, TCRdb called clonotypes with MiXCR, one entry per CDR3 protein. The table shows tens of thousands of distinct CDR3 sequences, with approximately 72% occurring only once. The receptor comes from a human donor in good health. The gene calls are TRBV12-3 or TRBV12-4 and TRBJ2-1; a possible D gene is TRBD1 (6 bases). Input material: cultured T cells, either the whole culture or a sorted T cell fraction (not recorded which). Subset noted: Tr1-enriched cell product generated in vitro against host alloantigens. The CDR3 nucleotides read TGTGCCAGCAGTCCTCTAGGACAGTTAGAATCCTACAATGAGCAGTTCTTC. Amino acid sequence: CASSPLGQLESYNEQFF.